The following is a TCR beta chain sequence with its context. What it recognizes is unknown. Once RNA had been extracted, it was reverse transcribed into cDNA to act as the sequencing template. Sequenced by immunoSEQ multiplex PCR; TCRdb stores in-frame clones only, minus some. This table has approximately 150,000 clones, about 61% appearing once. This record comes from a study of CD8+ T cells in alopecia areata. Study overall: Percent affected scalp area, the SALT score, rated treated patients' severity.

Germline CDR1 is LNHNV and CDR2 is YYDKDF (reference sequence). This CDR3 has 16 residues. V lost 1 base to trimming and J lost 2 bases, with 15 bases between them. Documented treatment: oral pan-JAK inhibitor, 5-10 mg twice daily. Alopecia areata patients had lesional scalp punch biopsies and peripheral blood taken from them. Sorting from PBMCs produced CD4+ and CD8+ T cells. Study-wide results and limits: In blood and scalp, many expanded lesional clones persisted during tofacitinib.

The chain recombines TRBV15 with TRBJ2-7; D possibly corresponds to TRBD1 (5 bases). This sequence originates from a human donor with alopecia areata. Sequenced here: CD4+ T cells sorted from blood, sampled at approximately week 56, from a patient treated with tofacitinib. The CDR3 DNA reads TGTGCCACCAGCAGAGTCGACAGCAATATCCCCTACGAGCAGTACTTC. It encodes CATSRVDSNIPYEQYF.